The 22 T cell receptor beta chains listed next were all sequenced from one sample in a study of T-cell memory formation after mild COVID-19. Via MiXCR, TCRdb re-called the 5' RACE reads, giving one row per CDR3 protein. The table includes approximately 480,000 distinct CDR3 sequences, 18% detected once. The material sequenced was PBMCs or a T cell subset sorted from them (not recorded which). The receptors shown here come from an adult woman who had mild COVID-19 (a few samples of this study predate the infection). Cell type and time point are not known.

The chain recombines TRBV6-5 with TRBJ1-2, with unresolved D. V was shortened by 0 bases and J by 0 bases, with 17 bases between the two germline ends. CDR1 and CDR2 from the germline V gene are MNHEY and SVGAGI. CDR3 length: 18 residues. The CDR3 loop is CASSYSANQRTANYGYTF. Written as DNA, the CDR3 is TGTGCCAGCAGTTACTCGGCCAACCAGCGTACAGCTAACTATGGCTACACCTTC.

In its sample, this clonotype was seen a few times. The chain uses TRBV24-1 and TRBJ2-3; tentative D call: TRBD1 (5 bases). Trimming pared 1 base from V and 2 bases from J, leaving 12 bases between. The CDR3 has 16 amino acids. CDR1 is KGHDR, CDR2 SFDVKD, per germline. CDR3 DNA: TGTGCCACCAGTGATTTTAGGGGCGGACACACAGATACGCAGTATTTT. It encodes CATSDFRGGHTDTQYF.

This clonotype showed up just once. The CDR3 spells CASTSSGHNYGYTF. DNA for the CDR3: TGTGCCAGCACCTCATCGGGACATAACTATGGCTACACCTTC. The chain joins TRBV12-3 or TRBV12-4 to TRBJ1-2; possible D gene TRBD1, 6 bases. CDR3 size: 14 residues. Trimming removed 7 bases at V and 1 base at J, with 13 bases between.

This clonotype was observed a handful of times. The chain employs TRBV4-1 and TRBJ2-5, with 9 bases aligning to TRBD2. There are 16 residues in the CDR3. Germline assignment: CDR1 MGHRA and CDR2 YSYEKL. After removal of 0 bases from V and 5 bases from J, the junction contained 7 bases not matched to a gene. The CDR3 DNA follows: TGCGCCAGCAGCCAAGAGGGACTAGCAGTTATGGAGACCCAGTACTTC. This codes for CASSQEGLAVMETQYF.

The chain links TRBV4-3 to TRBJ1-5; no clear D gene. Germline lookup yields CDR1 LGHNA and CDR2 YSLEER. V lost 1 base to trimming and J lost 7 bases, with 8 bases between them. The CDR3 length is 13 residues. The CDR3, as DNA: TGCGCCAGCAGCCAAGTTTTACGGCAGCCCCAGCATTTT. Translation: CASSQVLRQPQHF.

J is TRBJ1-1 and V is TRBV7-9, with D uncertain. V lost 4 bases and J lost 6, with 9 bases in between. CDR1 and CDR2 (germline): SEHNR, FQNEAQ (reference sequence). This CDR3 is 12 amino acids long. The CDR3 DNA reads as TGTGCCAGCAGCTCTATTGGCCCTGAAGCTTTCTTT. Encoded protein: CASSSIGPEAFF.

This clonotype was seen a few times. V and J are TRBV20-1 and TRBJ2-1; 7 nucleotides line up with TRBD2. CDR3 length equals 14 residues. The germline V gene encodes CDR1 DFQATT and CDR2 SNEGSKA (reference sequence). J lost 8 bases, V lost 3 bases, and 10 bases had no gene match. In nucleotides, the CDR3 is TGCAGTGCTAGTTTCGAGTCAGGGAGGGATGAGCAGTTCTTC. Residues: CSASFESGRDEQFF.

This chain joins TRBV7-9 and TRBJ2-7; 9 nucleotides match TRBD2. The CDR3 is 14 residues long. The germline CDR1 and CDR2 sequences are SEHNR and FQNEAQ (reference sequence). V was clipped by 2 bases and J by 7 bases; unmatched bases: 6. In DNA, the CDR3 is TGTGCCAGCAGCTTAAGGACTAGCGCAGAAGAGCAGTACTTC. Its translation is CASSLRTSAEEQYF.

The table lists this clonotype with a few counts. The CDR3 DNA reads as TGTGCCAGCAGTTTATCAGGTCCTGAAGGGTCTGGCTACACCTTC. It yields the protein CASSLSGPEGSGYTF. This sequence joins TRBV12-3 or TRBV12-4 and TRBJ1-2; D ambiguous. The CDR3 is 15 amino acids. Trimming cost V 2 bases and J 7 bases, with 17 bases left between them.

In this sample, this clonotype turned up a few times. V and J are TRBV4-3 and TRBJ2-5; 14 nucleotides align to TRBD2. The CDR3 consists of 16 residues. CDR1 and CDR2 from the germline V gene are LGHNA and YSLEER. V shed 8 bases, J shed 2 bases, and the junction held 7 bases outside the gene matches. The CDR3 DNA is TGCGCCAGCTCTCGGACTAGCGGGAGGTCGCAAGAGACCCAGTACTTC. This encodes CASSRTSGRSQETQYF.

This chain connects TRBV12-3 or TRBV12-4 to TRBJ1-2; D not resolved. V was shortened by 3 bases and J by 6 bases, with 11 bases between the two germline ends. This CDR3 has 13 amino acids. The CDR3 DNA sequence: TGTGCCAGCAGTTTTCGGACGGTGGATGGCTACACCTTC. Translation gives CASSFRTVDGYTF.

V is TRBV15 and J is TRBJ2-4; D is perhaps TRBD1 (5 bases). Germline V gene data show CDR1 as LNHNV and CDR2 as YYDKDF (reference sequence). This CDR3 spans 16 amino acids. V lost 6 bases to trimming and J lost 2 bases, with 17 bases between them. The CDR3 protein is CATSPGLGETKNIQYF. CDR3 bases: TGTGCCACCAGTCCGGGCTTAGGGGAAACCAAAAACATTCAGTACTTC.

This CDR3 reads CASSFQWVAGDIQETQYF. As DNA, the CDR3 is TGTGCCAGCAGCTTTCAATGGGTTGCGGGGGACATCCAAGAGACCCAGTACTTC. The rearrangement links TRBV7-8 to TRBJ2-5; a weak D match, TRBD2 (7 bases). The CDR3 totals 18 residues. The germline CDR1 and CDR2 sequences are SGHVS and FQNEAQ. V was shortened by 3 bases and J by 1 base, with 21 bases between the two germline ends.

This clonotype was seen only once. This chain connects TRBV3-1 to TRBJ1-2, with 7 bases identical to TRBD1. The V gene end was trimmed by 3 bases and the J gene end by 1 base; junction bases not matched to a gene: 5. The CDR3 loop spans 15 amino acids. Per germline, CDR1 LGHDT and CDR2 YNNKEL (reference sequence). CDR3 bases: TGTGCCAGCAGCCATGCGGACAGGTTTAACTATGGCTACACCTTC. It yields the protein CASSHADRFNYGYTF.

The chain carries TRBV6-6 and TRBJ2-7, with D maybe TRBD2 (6 bases). The CDR3 covers 16 residues. Trimming took off 2 bases at V and 7 bases at J, with 21 bases between the two ends. Germline V gene lookup returns CDR1 MNHNY and CDR2 SVGAGI (reference sequence). CDR3 amino acids: CASSYGYGVTGGEQYF. CDR3 coding DNA: TGTGCCAGCAGTTACGGCTACGGAGTTACTGGGGGGGAGCAGTACTTC.

Only a few counts were recorded for this clonotype. The V gene is TRBV5-1, the J gene TRBJ2-5; 7 bases are shared with TRBD1. V lost 7 bases to trimming and J lost 2 bases; unmatched junction nucleotides: 11. Germline-derived CDR1 and CDR2 are SGHRS and YFSETQ. The CDR3 has 15 residues. The DNA for the CDR3 is TGCGCCAGCGAAAAGGGACAGCAGATACAAGAGACCCAGTACTTC. This codes for CASEKGQQIQETQYF.

This sequence joins TRBV5-6 and TRBJ1-1; 8 bases align to TRBD1. The CDR3 has 13 amino acids. Germline-derived CDR1 and CDR2 are SGHDT and YYEEEE. The junction had 7 bases not matched to a gene; V was cut back by 1 base and J by 11 bases. CDR3: CASSLTDRGDAFF. CDR3 sequence (DNA): TGTGCCAGCAGCTTGACCGACAGGGGTGATGCTTTCTTT.

The rearrangement uses TRBV7-2 and TRBJ2-7; 8 bases fit TRBD2. Germline lookup yields CDR1 SGHTA and CDR2 FQGNSA. The CDR3 has 16 residues. V was pared by 4 bases and J by 7 bases, with 15 bases of the junction left unmatched. CDR3 bases: TGTGCCAGCAGCTCTTTTTCCGGGACTAGAAGAGGGGAGCAGTACTTC. This gives the protein CASSSFSGTRRGEQYF.

The chain recombines TRBV7-6 with TRBJ2-3; 10 bases are a match to TRBD2. Germline values: CDR1 SGHVS, CDR2 FNYEAQ. The trim removed 5 bases at V and 5 bases at J, leaving 22 bases unmatched. The CDR3 runs 20 residues. CDR3 nucleotides: TGTGCCAGCAGCCCCCTGGTCGAGCGGGAGGGCCAAGACTCTCTAGATACGCAGTATTTT. As protein: CASSPLVEREGQDSLDTQYF.

The chain joins TRBV7-9 to TRBJ1-1; D possibly corresponds to TRBD1 (5 bases). V was pared by 5 bases and J by 1 base, with 11 bases between. Germline lookup yields CDR1 SEHNR and CDR2 FQNEAQ (reference sequence). CDR3 length: 14 residues. The CDR3 reads CASSTAGGNTEAFF. The CDR3 DNA follows: TGTGCCAGCAGCACTGCGGGGGGGAACACTGAAGCTTTCTTT.

This clonotype was seen more than once but under ten times. The V call is TRBV2, the J call TRBJ2-2, with D possibly being TRBD2 (5 bases). CDR1 is SNHLY and CDR2 is FYNNEI in the germline V gene. Trimming stripped 5 bases from V and 6 bases from J, with 13 bases between. The CDR3 contains 14 residues. CDR3 protein: CASSRSEVAGELFF. The CDR3 DNA follows: TGTGCCAGCAGTCGTTCGGAGGTAGCCGGGGAGCTGTTTTTT.

This chain uses TRBV12-3 or TRBV12-4 with TRBJ2-5, with 14 bases lining up with TRBD2. CDR3 length: 17 residues. V was clipped by 5 bases and J by 5 bases; unmatched bases: 10. DNA of the CDR3: TGTGCCAGCAGTCACCGACTAGCGGGAGGGTTACGGGAGACCCAGTACTTC. The encoded protein is CASSHRLAGGLRETQYF.